This T cell receptor beta chain derives from a study of liver allograft versus peripheral blood T cells. Study-wide background: Recipients' peripheral blood T cell receptor repertoires were compared with those in transplanted livers.

Germline trimming cut 7 bases from V and 7 bases from J; bases unmatched to any gene: 7. The CDR3 covers 12 residues. CDR1 SGDLS and CDR2 YYNGEE come from the germline V gene. As concerns this clonotype: This could be a read error, since a much larger clone is one nucleotide away.

MiXCR, run by TCRdb on the reads, gives a single entry per CDR3 protein. Of 1,200 or so distinct CDR3 sequences in the sample, roughly 16% were seen once. This receptor was taken from a human patient who had a liver transplant. The graft donor may have given rise to some T cells. The genes are TRBV9 and TRBJ1-1, with 7 bases fitting TRBD1. CDR3 in amino acids: CASLPTGSEAFF. CDR3 bases: TGTGCCAGCCTCCCGACAGGGAGTGAAGCTTTCTTT. Full variable domain (rest looked up from reference TRBV9 and TRBJ1-1): DSGVTQTPKHLITATGQRVTLRCSPRSGDLSVYWYQQSLDQGLQFLIQYYNGEERAKGNILERFSAQQFPDLHSELNLSSLELGDSALYFCASLPTGSEAFFGQGTRLTVV.